This T cell receptor (beta chain) was documented in a study of cytomegalovirus exposure and HLA in healthy donors (dated by TCRdb to about 2017). Regarding the study in general: An earlier analysis of some 550 of the donors reported about 250 Gb of sequence data and 100 million to 130 million unique TCR beta sequences from about 179 million T cells. An early release that covered 640 HLA-typed donors contained about 300 gigabases of sequencing data and tens of millions of unique TCR sequences. The genetic ancestry cluster associated with self-reported Caucasian donors included around four fifths of the approximately 410 genotyped donors. The study aimed to test whether signatures of past pathogen exposure could be identified by cataloging public T cell receptors. The study profiled the T cell repertoires of about 720 subjects by immunosequencing and related them to cytomegalovirus serostatus. A separate validation cohort of over a hundred different subjects was used in addition to the roughly 670-subject first cohort. To predict cytomegalovirus infection status, the study combined high-throughput TCR immunosequencing, statistical association of individual TCRs with disease status, and machine learning. In a later analysis, previously published TCR beta repertoires from fewer than 750 donors were re-analyzed and high-resolution HLA genotyping was added so that TCR occurrence patterns could be studied. Rather than using new phenotypic data, the later analysis identified candidate immune exposures from TCR beta sequences and from how often those sequences occurred across donors. To decide whether each TCR beta V gene segment behaved as functional or pseudogenic, an earlier analysis of several hundred of the donors relied on high-throughput TCR beta sequencing. Donor age, sex, ethnicity and CMV serostatus were collected together with the repertoire data. In a later genetic analysis, genome-wide SNP genotypes for about 65% of the 666 donors were used, and that subset was treated as a discovery cohort. Every discovery cohort repertoire had been produced on one sequencing platform. Both class I and class II loci were covered by HLA typing, at four-digit resolution. Typing coverage differed by locus: A, B, C, DRB1 and DQB1 were typed in about 629-640 donors, DQA1 in about 550, DPA1 in 600 to 610, and DPB1 in approximately 450. Five DR-DQ haplotypes were handled as single units for association and clustering because linkage in the cohort was strong. Among some 410 genotyped donors of the cohort, an average of roughly 230,000 unique TCR beta nucleotide sequences was sequenced per donor, of which about 18% were non-productive. General conclusions and limits of the study: Compared with the roughly 700-donor mean, donors in an Asian-associated ancestry cluster had fewer N-insertions in productive TCRs, according to a later genetic analysis. The study gave a list of under 200 TCR beta chains associated with cytomegalovirus. In this cohort, only TCR beta chains were sequenced, and detectable features were limited by the absence of alpha or paired-chain data. In a later analysis, TCR association rates were found to vary across HLA loci, with the most associated TCRs seen for DRB1 alleles and the fewest for HLA-C alleles. An earlier analysis of approximately 530 of the donors showed that most TCR beta V segments appeared in productive rearrangements either about 87% or about 30% of the time, which broadly matched IMGT annotations. A further reported finding was that TCR beta sequences accurately predicted the HLA-A and HLA-B alleles for most subjects in the first cohort. Sequencing depth was assumed to be roughly uniform across donors in the presence/absence analyses, though that assumption may not hold. Cytomegalovirus status was reported to be diagnosed by the classifier with high specificity and sensitivity in both the original and validation cohorts. Strong co-occurrence of HLA alleles, especially DR and DQ, made assigning TCR associations to individual alleles difficult. In vitro tests confirmed that a few of the cytomegalovirus-associated TCR beta chains recognize cytomegalovirus antigens. An association between a missense DCLRE1C variant and V-gene and J-gene trimming of TCR beta chains was found in a later genetic analysis and replicated in an independent cohort. Most CMV-associated TCR beta chains appeared to be HLA-restricted in a later analysis, and the HLA associations seemed to be driven largely by CMV exposure. Because some donors lacked HLA typing at each locus, the association tests relied only on the typed subset. The only immune exposure information available for the cohort was CMV serostatus. In a later analysis, several top co-occurrence clusters were reported to appear linked to parvovirus B19, influenza, CMV and Epstein-Barr virus. The authors suggested that the approach could potentially be extended to other disease states and immunological phenotypes. Correlated functional status among segregating V segments might reflect linkage disequilibrium, but an unknown experimental factor could not be ruled out. While some public TCRs were present in many individuals, most TCR sequences turned up only very rarely across donors. In a later analysis, HLA-associated TCR beta chains showed more clonal expansion and lower generation probabilities than non-associated chains that were equally common. Some IMGT-functional V segments, including TRBV6-2 and TRBV6-3, could not be told apart with the 87-base-pair reads, so those segments were excluded. The sequencing pipeline was judged likely to have produced a cluster of highly shared sequence variants as a technical artifact. At a false discovery rate of 0.05, a later analysis linked about 17,000 TCR beta sequences to specific HLA alleles. Seventeen rarely observed V segments, including chromosome 9 orphons, were excluded from the earlier analysis of some 590 of the donors because counts were too low.

The cohort consisted of 666 healthy bone marrow donors. At the time of sampling, every cohort member was nominally healthy, though immune exposures that went unrecorded were likely present. The donor tested CMV seropositive, placing the donor among the 290 or so seropositive members of the cohort. Each donor provided a peripheral blood sample, and peripheral blood mononuclear cells were used for TCR beta sequencing. The Qiagen DNeasy Blood Extraction Kit was used to extract genomic DNA from the blood cell samples. Receptors were amplified or captured by the immunoSEQ multiplex PCR assay. A mixture of 60 forward primers for TCR Vbeta segments and 13 reverse primers for TCR Jbeta segments was used in the multiplex PCR. A multiplex PCR assay on genomic DNA amplified the CDR3 region of rearranged TCR beta genes. Amplified TCR beta libraries were sequenced as 87-base-pair reads on the Illumina HiSeq System. The authors processed their data as follows. Across the 700 or so repertoires, a later analysis counted approximately 83 million unique TCR beta chains, roughly 11 million of which were shared by at least two donors. To remove PCR and sequencing errors, raw reads were error-corrected and collapsed into unique sequences using a nearest-neighbor algorithm that merged closely related sequences. V, D and J gene segments were assigned by aligning CDR3 sequences to IMGT reference sequences. For a sequence to be retained, a match of at least six nucleotides was required to both a V gene segment and a J gene segment. A rearrangement counted as productive if the CDR3 had no stop codons and remained in frame with V and J, and every other rearrangement counted as non-productive. Following IMGT convention, CDR3 was defined as the stretch from the second conserved V-encoded cysteine up to the conserved J-encoded phenylalanine. In an earlier analysis of around 640 of the donors, sequences lacking an unambiguous match to a single V gene segment were excluded. In an earlier analysis of around 600 of the donors, V segments were called functional above 56.7% productive rearrangements and were called segregating when the between-donor standard deviation exceeded 5%. A statistical classification framework was developed to diagnose cytomegalovirus status using the catalog of TCR beta chain sequences. In a later analysis, TCR nucleotide sequences were compared against IMGT/GENE-DB human TR gene sequences so that V and J genes could be assigned. A later analysis assigned CDR3 sequences and most-parsimonious VDJ recombination scenarios with the TCRdist pipeline. In a later analysis, each TCR beta chain was defined by its CDR3 amino acid sequence together with its V-gene family, and reads without a unique V-gene family were excluded. A later analysis removed 500 to 600 highly shared, low-generation-probability nucleotide sequences to deal with suspected cross-contamination and a sequencing artifact. In a later analysis, a clonal expansion index for each public chain was calculated from normalized within-repertoire ranks of inferred template counts. In a later analysis, generation probabilities were computed using a VDJ recombination model fitted to out-of-frame rearrangements, and the results were checked against IGoR. In a later analysis, hypergeometric tests were used to score TCR-TCR, TCR-HLA and TCR-CMV co-occurrence, with a repertoire-size bias correction applied to TCR pairs. In a later analysis, false discovery rates were estimated by permuting HLA or CMV assignments 20 times. In a later analysis, co-occurring TCRs were grouped with DBSCAN, and TCRdist sequence similarity was added when clustering was performed within HLA-allele-positive subsets. Co-occurrence clustering excluded repertoires with fewer than 30,000 or more than 120,000 public chains, plus five with anomalous nucleotide sharing. TCRdb stores this immuneACCESS table with in-frame sequences only. Part of the clones is absent; in the studies checked, under half of the shortfall reflects unresolved V genes, and no reason is known for the rest. The D gene and trimming were derived from the DNA, and the V and J assignments and clone size from that table. The sample table contains 80,000 or so clones; only one count was recorded for roughly two thirds of them. Of the sample, roughly 5.2% falls within the top ten clones.

The germline V gene (reference sequence) supplies CDR1 GTSNPN and CDR2 SVGIG. V and J lose 5 bases and 7 bases, and a span of 20 bases separates them. From the cysteine up to the phenylalanine, the CDR3 has a length of 14 residues. Of the read, only the CDR3 DNA is kept; its 42 bases are in frame from base 1. A note on this clone: Its specific antigen is unknown. The sample holds no much larger clone one base away, and base qualities are not on file.

The rearrangement joined TRBV30 to TRBJ1-2; TRBD1 is perhaps the D gene, given 5 matching bases. Sequences were obtained from PBMCs. This receptor was identified in a man in his 60s in good health and CMV-seropositive. CDR3 loop: CAWEDRQPLLGYTF. The nucleotide sequence reads as follows: TGTGCCTGGGAGGACCGACAGCCTCTCCTTGGCTACACCTTC.